This TCR beta chain was obtained from a study of OX40 agonist ivuxolimab in advanced cancers. Study summary: Dose-escalation cases comprised hepatocellular carcinoma, melanoma, renal cell or head and neck cancer.

Assay used: immunoSEQ multiplex PCR; TCRdb lists only in-frame clones, some missing. The sample includes about 40,000 clones, more than 70% of them seen just once. CDR3 size: 13 residues. Trimming at V came to 5 bases and at J to 5 bases, leaving 5 bases not matched to a gene. Germline V gene lookup returns CDR1 SGHNT and CDR2 YENEEA. Note on this clone: Antigen: not known.

The study, taken as a whole, reports: Average numbers of expanded clones were greater in CD8+ T cells than in CD4+.

The sequencing used CD4+ or CD8+ T cells sorted from blood, collected in a trial of the OX40 agonist ivuxolimab. This receptor was obtained from an adult with an advanced solid tumor such as melanoma, head and neck, liver or kidney cancer. The chain joins TRBV11-3 to TRBJ2-7; 8 bases map to TRBD1. The CDR3: CASSLPDRDEQYF. In nucleotides, the CDR3 is TGTGCCAGCAGCCTCCCGGACAGGGACGAGCAGTACTTC.